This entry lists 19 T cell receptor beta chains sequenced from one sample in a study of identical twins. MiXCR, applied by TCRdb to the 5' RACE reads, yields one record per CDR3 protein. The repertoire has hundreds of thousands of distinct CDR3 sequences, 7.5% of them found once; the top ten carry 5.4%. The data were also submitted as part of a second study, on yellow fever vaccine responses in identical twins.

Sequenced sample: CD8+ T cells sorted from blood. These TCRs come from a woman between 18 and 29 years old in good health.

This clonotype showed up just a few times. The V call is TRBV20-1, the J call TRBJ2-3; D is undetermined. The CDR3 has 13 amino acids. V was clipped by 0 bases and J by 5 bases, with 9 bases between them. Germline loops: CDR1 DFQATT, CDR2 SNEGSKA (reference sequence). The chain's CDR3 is CSARDKYEDTQYF. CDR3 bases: TGCAGTGCTAGAGATAAGTATGAAGATACGCAGTATTTT.

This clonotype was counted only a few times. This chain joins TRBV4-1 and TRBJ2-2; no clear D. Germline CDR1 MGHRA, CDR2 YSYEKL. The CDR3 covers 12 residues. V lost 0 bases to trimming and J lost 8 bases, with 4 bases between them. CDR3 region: CASSQDGGELFF. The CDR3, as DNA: TGCGCCAGCAGCCAAGATGGGGGGGAGCTGTTTTTT.

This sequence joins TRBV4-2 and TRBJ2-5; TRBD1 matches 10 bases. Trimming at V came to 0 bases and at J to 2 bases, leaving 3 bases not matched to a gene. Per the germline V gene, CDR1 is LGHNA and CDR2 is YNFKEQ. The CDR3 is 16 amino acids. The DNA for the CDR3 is TGTGCCAGCAGCCAAGATTGGGACAGGGGACAAGAGACCCAGTACTTC. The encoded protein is CASSQDWDRGQETQYF.

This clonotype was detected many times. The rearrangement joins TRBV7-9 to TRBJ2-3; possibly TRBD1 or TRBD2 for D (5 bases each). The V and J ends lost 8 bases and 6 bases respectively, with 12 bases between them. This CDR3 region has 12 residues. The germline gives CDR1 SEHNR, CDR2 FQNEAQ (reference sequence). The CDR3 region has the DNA TGTGCCAGCGCCCTGGGGGTGGATACGCAGTATTTT. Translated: CASALGVDTQYF.

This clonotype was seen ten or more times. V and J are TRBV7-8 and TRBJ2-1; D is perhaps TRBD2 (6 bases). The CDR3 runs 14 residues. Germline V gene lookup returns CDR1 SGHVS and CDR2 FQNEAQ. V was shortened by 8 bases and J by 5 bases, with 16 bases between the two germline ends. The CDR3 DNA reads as TGTGCCAGCTGGGAGGAGTGGACTGACAATGAGCAGTTCTTC. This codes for CASWEEWTDNEQFF.

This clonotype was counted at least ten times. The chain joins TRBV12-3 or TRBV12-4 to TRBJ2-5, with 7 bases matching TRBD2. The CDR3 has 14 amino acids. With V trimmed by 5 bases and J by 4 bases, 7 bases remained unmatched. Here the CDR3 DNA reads TGTGCCAGCAGTCCCACGGGAGGAGGAGAGACCCAGTACTTC. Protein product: CASSPTGGGETQYF.

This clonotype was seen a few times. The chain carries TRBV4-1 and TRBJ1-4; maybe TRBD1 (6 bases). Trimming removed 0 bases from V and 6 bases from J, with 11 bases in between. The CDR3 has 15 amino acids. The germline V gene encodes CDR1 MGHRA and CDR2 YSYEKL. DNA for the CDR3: TGCGCCAGCAGCCAAGATCCGGGGGCGGATGAAAAACTGTTTTTT. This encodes CASSQDPGADEKLFF.

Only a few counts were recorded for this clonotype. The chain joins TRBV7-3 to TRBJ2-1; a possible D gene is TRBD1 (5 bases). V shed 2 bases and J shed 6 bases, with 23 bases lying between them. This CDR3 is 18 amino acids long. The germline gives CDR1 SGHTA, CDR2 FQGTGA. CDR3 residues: CASSLSPRQSFFGNEQFF. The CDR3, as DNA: TGTGCCAGCAGCTTATCCCCGCGACAGAGTTTCTTCGGCAATGAGCAGTTCTTC.

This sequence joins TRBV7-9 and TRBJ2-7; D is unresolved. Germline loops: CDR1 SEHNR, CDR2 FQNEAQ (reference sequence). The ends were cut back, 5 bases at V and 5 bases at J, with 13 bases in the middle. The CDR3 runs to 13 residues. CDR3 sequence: CASSPPVSNEQYV. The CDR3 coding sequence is TGTGCCAGCAGCCCGCCAGTTTCCAACGAGCAGTACGTC.

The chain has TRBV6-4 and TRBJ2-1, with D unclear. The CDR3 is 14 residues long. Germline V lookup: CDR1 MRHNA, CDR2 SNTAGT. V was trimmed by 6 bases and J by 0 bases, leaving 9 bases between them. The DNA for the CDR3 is TGTGCCAGCAGAAGTACGAGCTCCTACAATGAGCAGTTCTTC. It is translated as CASRSTSSYNEQFF.

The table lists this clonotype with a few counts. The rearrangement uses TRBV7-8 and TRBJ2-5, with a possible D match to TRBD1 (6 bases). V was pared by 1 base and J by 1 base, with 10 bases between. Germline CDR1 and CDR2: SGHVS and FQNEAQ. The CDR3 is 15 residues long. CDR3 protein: CASSLDEGVQETQYF. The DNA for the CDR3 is TGTGCCAGCAGCTTAGATGAGGGGGTCCAAGAGACCCAGTACTTC.

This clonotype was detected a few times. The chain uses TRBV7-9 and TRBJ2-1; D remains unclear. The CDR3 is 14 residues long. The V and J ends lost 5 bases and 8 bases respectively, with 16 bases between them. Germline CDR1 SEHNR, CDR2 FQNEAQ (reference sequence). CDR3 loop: CASSTGRARDEQFF. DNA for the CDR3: TGTGCCAGCAGCACCGGCCGGGCTCGGGATGAGCAGTTCTTC.

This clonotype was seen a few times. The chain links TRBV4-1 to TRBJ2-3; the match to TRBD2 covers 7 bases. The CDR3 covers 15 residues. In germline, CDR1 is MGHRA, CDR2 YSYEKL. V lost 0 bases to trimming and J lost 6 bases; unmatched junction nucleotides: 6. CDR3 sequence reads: CASSQEGATSDTQYF. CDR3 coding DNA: TGCGCCAGCAGCCAAGAAGGGGCGACTAGCGATACGCAGTATTTT.

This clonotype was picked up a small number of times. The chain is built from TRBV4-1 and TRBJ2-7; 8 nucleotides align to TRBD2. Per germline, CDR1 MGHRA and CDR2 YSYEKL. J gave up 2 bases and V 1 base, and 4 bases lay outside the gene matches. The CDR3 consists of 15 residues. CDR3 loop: CASSQVGGGPYEQYV. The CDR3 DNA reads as TGCGCCAGCAGCCAAGTCGGCGGGGGGCCCTACGAGCAGTACGTC.

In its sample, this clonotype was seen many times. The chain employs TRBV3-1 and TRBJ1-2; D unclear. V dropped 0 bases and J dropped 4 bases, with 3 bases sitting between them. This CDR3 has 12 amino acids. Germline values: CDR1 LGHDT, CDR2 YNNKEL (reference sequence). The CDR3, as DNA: TGTGCCAGCAGCCAAGAGTCCTATGGCTACACCTTC. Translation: CASSQESYGYTF.

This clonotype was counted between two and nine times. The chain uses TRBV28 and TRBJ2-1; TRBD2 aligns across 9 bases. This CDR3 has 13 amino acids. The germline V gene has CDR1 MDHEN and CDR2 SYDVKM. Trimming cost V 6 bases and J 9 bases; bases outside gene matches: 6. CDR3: CASRVAGEVEQFF. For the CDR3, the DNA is TGTGCCAGCAGGGTAGCGGGAGAGGTTGAGCAGTTCTTC. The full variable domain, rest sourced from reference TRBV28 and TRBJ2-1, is DVKVTQSSRYLVKRTGEKVFLECVQDMDHENMFWYRQDPGLGLRLIYFSYDVKMKEKGDIPEGYSVSREKKERFSLILESASTNQTSMYLCASRVAGEVEQFFGPGTRLTVL.

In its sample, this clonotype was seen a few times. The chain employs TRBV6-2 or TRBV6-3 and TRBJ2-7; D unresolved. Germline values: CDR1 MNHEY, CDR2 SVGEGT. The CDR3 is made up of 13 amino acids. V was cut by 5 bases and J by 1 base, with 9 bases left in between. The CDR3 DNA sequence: TGTGCCAGCAGTCCCTATTGGTCCTACGAGCAGTACTTC. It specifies CASSPYWSYEQYF.

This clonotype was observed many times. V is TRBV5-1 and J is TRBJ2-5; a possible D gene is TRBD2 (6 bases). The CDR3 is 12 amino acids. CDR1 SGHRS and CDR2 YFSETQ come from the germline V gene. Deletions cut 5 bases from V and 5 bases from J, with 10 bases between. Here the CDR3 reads CASRESGETQYF. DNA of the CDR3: TGCGCCAGCAGGGAAAGCGGGGAGACCCAGTACTTC.

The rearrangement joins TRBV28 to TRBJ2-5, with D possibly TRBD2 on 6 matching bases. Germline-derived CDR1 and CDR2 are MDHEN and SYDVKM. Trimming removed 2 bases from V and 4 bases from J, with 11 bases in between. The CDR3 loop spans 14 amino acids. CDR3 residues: CASSLEPEGETQYF. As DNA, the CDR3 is TGTGCCAGCAGTTTAGAACCGGAGGGAGAGACCCAGTACTTC.